The rows below give T cell receptor beta chains drawn from one sample of a study of B cell selection in AIRE deficiency. Assay used: immunoSEQ multiplex PCR; TCRdb lists only in-frame clones, some missing. Of some 25,000 clones listed, 92% are singletons. The sequenced material came from CD4+CD25+ Tregs sorted from PBMCs. These receptors all stem from a human donor in good health. Each CDR3 is given with its conserved first and last residue. The order of the fields is V gene, J gene, clone size, D gene, CDR3 protein, CDR3 DNA. D genes are given only for firm matches. A clone size is listed for some rows: how often the clone was seen (once, few, many), or a class if it is expanded.

TRBV19,TRBJ2-2,NA,NA,CASSLFTGELFF,TGTGCCAGTAGTCTATTCACCGGGGAGCTGTTTTTT
TRBV27,TRBJ1-2,NA,NA,CASTTRGGRLNYGYTF,TGTGCCAGCACAACCAGAGGGGGGCGCTTAAACTATGGCTACACCTTC
TRBV2,TRBJ1-2,NA,NA,CASSEDLGWRGYTF,TGTGCCAGCAGTGAAGATCTGGGTTGGCGTGGCTACACCTTC
TRBV5-5,TRBJ2-7,NA,NA,CASSSTSEQYF,TGTGCCAGCAGCTCCACCAGCGAGCAGTACTTC
TRBV11-2,TRBJ2-1,NA,TRBD2,CASSGTWRGGLNEQFF,TGTGCCAGCAGCGGGACCTGGCGGGGGGGCCTCAATGAGCAGTTCTTC
TRBV5-4,TRBJ2-3,NA,NA,CASSSGGVGDTQYF,TGTGCCAGCAGCTCAGGGGGGGTTGGAGATACGCAGTATTTT
TRBV6-5,TRBJ1-6,NA,NA,CASSYSVDSRNSPLHF,TGTGCCAGCAGTTACTCGGTAGACAGCCGAAATTCACCCCTCCACTTT
TRBV11-3,TRBJ2-1,NA,NA,CASSLGGPGRSEQFF,TGTGCCAGCAGCTTAGGGGGTCCAGGGAGATCTGAGCAGTTCTTC
TRBV6-6,TRBJ1-3,NA,NA,CASSYGGGASGNTIYF,TGTGCCAGCAGTTACGGGGGAGGGGCCTCTGGAAACACCATATATTTT
TRBV6-6,TRBJ1-2,NA,TRBD1,CASSNPGQSNYGYTF,TGTGCCAGCAGCAATCCGGGACAGAGCAACTATGGCTACACCTTC
TRBV5-4,TRBJ1-5,once,TRBD1,CASSLVRGKDRVNQPQHF,TGTGCCAGCAGCTTGGTTAGGGGCAAAGACAGGGTCAATCAGCCCCAGCATTTT
TRBV5-1,TRBJ2-5,NA,TRBD2,CASSLQLAGYQETQYF,TGCGCCAGCAGCTTGCAGCTAGCGGGGTACCAAGAGACCCAGTACTTC
TRBV9,TRBJ2-1,once,TRBD1,CASSTDRGNEQFF,TGTGCCAGCAGCACGGACAGGGGAAATGAGCAGTTCTTC
TRBV28,TRBJ1-5,NA,NA,CASTFGDRSYQPQHF,TGTGCCAGCACCTTTGGAGACAGGTCCTATCAGCCCCAGCATTTT
TRBV6-5,TRBJ1-3,NA,TRBD1,CASSYGTAAGNTIYF,TGTGCCAGCAGTTATGGGACAGCAGCTGGAAACACCATATATTTT
TRBV5-1,TRBJ2-7,NA,TRBD1,CASSKGQGSYEQYF,TGCGCCAGCAGCAAGGGACAGGGGTCCTACGAGCAGTACTTC
TRBV6-1,TRBJ2-7,NA,NA,CASSGVRWDGYEQYF,TGTGCCAGCAGTGGGGTCCGATGGGACGGCTACGAGCAGTACTTC
TRBV2,TRBJ2-7,NA,TRBD2,CASSVAGGSYEQYF,TGTGCCAGCAGTGTAGCGGGGGGGTCCTACGAGCAGTACTTC